This TCR beta chain was documented in a study of blood T cell repertoires in COVID-19 (dated by TCRdb to about 2020). Regarding the research as a whole: Samples from collaborators originated in the United States, Italy and Spain and spanned both the acute and convalescent phases of COVID-19. Deeply sampled blood TCRbeta repertoires from subjects exposed to, actively infected with, or recovered from COVID-19 were included in the dataset. The material from the prospective study consisted of cDNA or gDNA derived from T cells, B-cell-depleted T cells, or PBMCs. Samples came from the ongoing ImmuneRACE study (first 160 participants) plus 1,254 subjects from 6 global collaborators. The repertoires were released in a freely available public database intended as a resource for research on the immune response to SARS-CoV-2. A de-identified subject ID, COVID-19 status, age in years and sex were almost always included in the sample metadata. Where HLA class I and class II types were available, the types were taken from metadata supplied by the sample provider, not from assay-based typing.

TCRbeta CDR3 regions were amplified from genomic DNA using the immunoSEQ Assay, a bias-controlled multiplex PCR. The paper's data handling went like this. Nucleated cell counts per sample were estimated from amplification of reference gene primers within the assay. Sequence reads were collapsed and filtered to measure the absolute abundance of every unique TCRbeta CDR3 rearrangement. For each sample, productive Simpson clonality was calculated by taking the square root of Simpson's diversity index across productive rearrangements. The table comes from immuneACCESS by way of TCRdb, which keeps in-frame sequences with V and J called. Part of the clones is missing from these tables; in studies checked, under half for an unresolved V gene and the rest for unknown reasons. V and J calls and clone size are copied from that table; D and trimming were computed from the DNA. This sample holds more than 250,000 clones; 84% were observed only once. Together, the top ten hold around 7.8% of the sample.

On the study overall, not on this receptor specifically: The amount of clinical and demographic metadata varied by source and participant and was provided uncurated.

From a lookup of the germline V gene (reference sequence), CDR1 and CDR2 are MNHNY and SVGAGI. Here V drops 6 bases and J drops 1 base, and the junction holds 3 bases not matched to any gene. Spanning cysteine to phenylalanine, the CDR3 consists of 14 amino acids. Solely the CDR3 DNA is kept, with 42 bases framed from the first base. The collaborating institutions used their own protocols to collect whole blood in K2EDTA tubes. For TCRbeta analysis, collaborator samples were shipped as frozen whole blood, as isolated PBMCs, or as DNA extracted from either sample type. On this clone: The antigen this receptor binds is unknown. Base qualities are not recorded, but no much larger clone differs from it by a single base.

The TCR originated in a human donor in a cohort sampled during active COVID-19. The chain is encoded by TRBV6-6 joined to TRBJ2-3; TRBD1 matches 8 bases in the middle. The sample consisted of peripheral blood. The CDR3 region has the sequence CASSDRGGTDTQYF. The nucleotides read TGTGCCAGCAGCGACAGGGGAGGCACAGATACGCAGTATTTT.